One sample yielded the 7 T cell receptor beta chains listed below, sequenced in a study of cytomegalovirus exposure and HLA in healthy donors. The PCR used 60 Vbeta and 13 Jbeta primers. The assay was immunoSEQ multiplex PCR, and TCRdb's table has in-frame clones only and misses some. Its table lists around 200,000 clones. Sequencing was carried out using PBMCs. The receptors were sampled from a woman aged 25 to 39 in good health and CMV-seropositive.

V is TRBV2 and J is TRBJ1-5; D perhaps matches TRBD1 (5 bases). In germline, CDR1 is SNHLY, CDR2 FYNNEI. This CDR3 comprises 13 residues. V lost 6 bases and J lost 8, with 14 bases in between. The CDR3 region has the DNA TGTGCCAGCAGCGACGGGGGGGGAAAGCCCCAGCATTTT. Its translation is CASSDGGGKPQHF.

This chain joins TRBV2 and TRBJ2-4; 9 bases align to TRBD1. Germline loops: CDR1 SNHLY, CDR2 FYNNEI. The CDR3 is 13 amino acids. V was pared by 6 bases and J by 6 bases, with 3 bases of the junction left unmatched. CDR3 coding DNA: TGTGCCAGCAGACCGGACAGGGGAAACATTCAGTACTTC. Amino acids: CASRPDRGNIQYF.

This chain uses TRBV7-9 with TRBJ1-5; D remains ambiguous. The CDR3 loop spans 14 amino acids. Germline assignment: CDR1 SEHNR and CDR2 FQNEAQ (reference sequence). V was clipped by 3 bases and J by 3 bases, with 9 bases between them. The CDR3 here is CASSLVTDNQPQHF. CDR3 bases: TGTGCCAGCAGCTTGGTCACAGACAATCAGCCCCAGCATTTT.

V gene TRBV2 combines with J gene TRBJ1-2, with D possibly TRBD1 on 6 matching bases. V lost 6 bases, J lost 5 bases, and 13 bases lay in between. Germline CDR1 and CDR2: SNHLY and FYNNEI. This CDR3 is 13 amino acids long. For the CDR3, the DNA is TGTGCCAGCAGACAGGGAAAGAAATATGGCTACACCTTC. Its protein is CASRQGKKYGYTF.

The genes are TRBV28 and TRBJ1-1; the D is unclear. The CDR3 totals 12 residues. Between the trimmed V and J ends, which lost 7 bases and 1 base, there was a span of 7 bases. Germline loops: CDR1 MDHEN, CDR2 SYDVKM. The CDR3: CASKTGNTEAFF. CDR3 DNA sequence: TGTGCCAGCAAGACGGGGAACACTGAAGCTTTCTTT.

The genes are TRBV7-8 and TRBJ2-7; tentative D call: TRBD2 (7 bases). Trimming pared 5 bases from V and 0 bases from J, leaving 11 bases between. Germline loops: CDR1 SGHVS, CDR2 FQNEAQ. The CDR3 runs 14 residues. The CDR3 loop reads CASSLGGGSYEQYF. For the CDR3, the DNA is TGTGCCAGCAGCCTAGGGGGGGGCTCCTACGAGCAGTACTTC.

The genes are TRBV11-2 and TRBJ1-1; a possible D gene is TRBD1 (6 bases). The CDR3 has 13 residues. Germline CDR1 SGHAT, CDR2 FQNNGV. Trimming took 5 bases from V and 1 from J, leaving 8 bases between them. CDR3 region: CASSRDTNTEAFF. Here the CDR3 DNA reads TGTGCCAGCAGCAGGGACACGAACACTGAAGCTTTCTTT.